This T cell receptor (beta chain) was recovered during a study of graft-versus-host responses after intestinal transplantation. Study-level points and caveats: The authors found GvH clones in recipient marrow, some appearing first in ileum or blood.

The CDR3 has 15 residues. Germline V CDR1 and CDR2: SGHTA, FQGTGA. Trimming shortened V by 1 base and J by 6 bases, and 14 bases separated the two germline ends. Concerning this clone itself: The target antigen is unknown.

Profiled with immunoSEQ multiplex PCR; TCRdb holds only in-frame clones, not every one. The data hold under 95,000 clones, with less than 90% observed a single time. The chain carries TRBV7-3 and TRBJ2-3; D is perhaps TRBD2 (7 bases). This sequence was found in a human donor who was the organ donor for an intestinal transplant. The source material was unstimulated CD4+ T cells sorted from spleen or lymph node cells, sampled before transplant. The CDR3: CASSLSRGAGDTQYF. The CDR3 DNA reads TGTGCCAGCAGCTTAAGTCGGGGGGCGGGGGATACGCAGTATTTT. Together with reference TRBV7-3 and TRBJ2-3, the CDR3 gives the full variable domain: GAGVSQTPSNKVTEKGKYVELRCDPISGHTALYWYRQSLGQGPEFLIYFQGTGAADDSGLPNDRFFAVRPEGSVSTLKIQRTERGDSAVYLCASSLSRGAGDTQYFGPGTRLTVL.